This TCR beta chain derives from a study of blood T cell repertoires in COVID-19. Overall study context: Italy, Spain and the United States were the sources of the convalescent and acute COVID-19 samples.

With V trimmed by 5 bases and J by 7 bases, 9 bases remained unmatched. The germline V gene encodes CDR1 SEHNR and CDR2 FQNEAQ (reference sequence). The CDR3 sequence is 15 residues long. Clones were sequenced by immunoSEQ multiplex PCR, and TCRdb holds only the in-frame ones, with some missing. The data contain some 700,000 clones, approximately 90% of them seen just once; the ten biggest clones take up roughly 0.25%. The sequenced material came from peripheral blood. This sequence originates from a woman younger than 35 with acute or convalescent COVID-19. The chain couples TRBV7-9 to TRBJ2-1, with 9 bases identical to TRBD2. CDR3 sequence reads: CASSTWTSERNEQFF. Written as DNA, the CDR3 is TGTGCCAGCAGCACTTGGACTAGCGAGAGGAATGAGCAGTTCTTC.